This TCR beta chain comes out of a study of blood T cells in healthy people across ages. Study-level results: Because donor CMV status was unknown, expanded clonotype changes were possibly confounded. Across the age range, TCR beta diversity per million T cells fell in a roughly linear way.

Total RNA extraction produced at least 6 micrograms (per sample) for the study. V dropped 6 bases and J dropped 0; count of bases not matched to a gene: 15. Looked up from germline, CDR1 is SNHLY and CDR2 is FYNNEI. CDR3 length: 19 residues. In this sample, this clonotype turned up a few times. Its antigen is undetermined. A sample-barcoded 5' primer and a J-beta primer mix were used in a second PCR of roughly 7 to 11 cycles. Each CDR3 protein is one row after TCRdb ran MiXCR on the 5' RACE reads. The top ten clones hold 7.9% of a sample with more than 1,400,000 distinct CDR3 sequences, approximately 42% of them seen once.

The rearrangement joins TRBV2 to TRBJ2-3; 10 nucleotides align to TRBD2. Sequencing used blood. The TCR sequence derives from a woman aged 18-30 years in good health. This CDR3 is CASSISASGGPWSTDTQYF. The DNA of the CDR3 is TGTGCCAGCAGCATCTCCGCTAGCGGGGGCCCCTGGAGCACAGATACGCAGTATTTT.